This T cell receptor (beta chain) stems from a study of cytomegalovirus exposure and HLA in healthy donors. Findings and caveats of the study: In an earlier analysis, about 87% or about 30%: the productive usage of most TCR beta V segments. The majority of CMV-associated TCR beta chains were reported as apparently HLA-restricted in a later analysis.

Amplification used 60 Vbeta primers and 13 Jbeta primers. The table came from immunoSEQ multiplex PCR; TCRdb's copy has only in-frame clones and leaves some out. Of 130,000 or so clones listed, more than 65% are singletons. V shed 2 bases, J shed 5 bases, and the junction held 7 bases outside the gene matches. Germline V gives CDR1 SNHLY, CDR2 FYNNEI. The length of the CDR3 is 15 residues. Details on this clone: The antigen remains undetermined.

The source material was PBMCs. The V gene is TRBV2, the J gene TRBJ2-5, with 8 bases aligning to TRBD2. This clonotype was obtained from a woman between 18 and 29 years old in good health and CMV-seropositive. The CDR3 is CASSEIRGGGETQYF. The CDR3 nucleotides read TGTGCCAGCAGTGAAATTCGGGGGGGCGGGGAGACCCAGTACTTC. Together with reference TRBV2 and TRBJ2-5, the CDR3 gives the full variable domain: EPEVTQTPSHQVTQMGQEVILRCVPISNHLYFYWYRQILGQKVEFLVSFYNNEISEKSEIFDDQFSVERPDGSNFTLKIRSTKLEDSAMYFCASSEIRGGGETQYFGPGTRLLVL.